This entry lists 2 T cell receptor beta chains sequenced from one sample in a study of CD8+CD57+ T cells in acquired aplastic anemia. The study profiled TCR beta VDJ and CDR3 using genomic DNA as template. TCRdb reprocessed the reads with MiXCR, giving one entry per CDR3 protein. The data show roughly 130,000 distinct CDR3 sequences, 48% seen once. Sequences were obtained from sorted CD4+, CD8+, or CD8+CD57+ T cells (not recorded which) from PBMCs. The receptors derive from a human donor in good health, serving as a control.

The chain joins TRBV20-1 to TRBJ1-2, with 11 bases that match TRBD1. The CDR3 runs 13 residues. Germline V gene sequence: CDR1 DFQATT, CDR2 SNEGSKA (reference sequence). Trimming took 2 bases from V and 8 from J; bases not matched to a gene: 4. The chain's CDR3 is CSARKGQGVGYTF. The CDR3 DNA follows: TGCAGTGCTAGAAAGGGACAGGGGGTAGGCTACACCTTC.

This clonotype was counted ten times or more. The chain couples TRBV5-1 to TRBJ2-1; 10 positions agree with TRBD2. V dropped 4 bases and J dropped 5; count of bases not matched to a gene: 9. The CDR3 consists of 16 residues. From germline, CDR1 is SGHRS and CDR2 YFSETQ. DNA for the CDR3: TGCGCCAGCAGCACTGGTGCACTAGCGGGGAACAATGAGCAGTTCTTC. This encodes CASSTGALAGNNEQFF.